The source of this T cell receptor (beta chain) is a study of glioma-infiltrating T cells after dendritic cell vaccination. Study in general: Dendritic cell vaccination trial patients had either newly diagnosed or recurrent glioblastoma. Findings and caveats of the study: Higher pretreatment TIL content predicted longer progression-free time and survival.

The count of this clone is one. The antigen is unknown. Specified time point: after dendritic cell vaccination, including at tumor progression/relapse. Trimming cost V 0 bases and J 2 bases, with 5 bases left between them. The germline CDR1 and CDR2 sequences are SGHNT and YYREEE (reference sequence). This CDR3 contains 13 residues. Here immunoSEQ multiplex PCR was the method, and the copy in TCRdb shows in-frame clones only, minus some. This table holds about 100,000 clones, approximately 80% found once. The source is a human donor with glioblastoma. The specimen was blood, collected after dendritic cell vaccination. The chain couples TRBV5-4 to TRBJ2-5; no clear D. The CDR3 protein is CASSLGPQETQYF. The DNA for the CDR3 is TGTGCCAGCAGCTTGGGGCCACAAGAGACCCAGTACTTC.